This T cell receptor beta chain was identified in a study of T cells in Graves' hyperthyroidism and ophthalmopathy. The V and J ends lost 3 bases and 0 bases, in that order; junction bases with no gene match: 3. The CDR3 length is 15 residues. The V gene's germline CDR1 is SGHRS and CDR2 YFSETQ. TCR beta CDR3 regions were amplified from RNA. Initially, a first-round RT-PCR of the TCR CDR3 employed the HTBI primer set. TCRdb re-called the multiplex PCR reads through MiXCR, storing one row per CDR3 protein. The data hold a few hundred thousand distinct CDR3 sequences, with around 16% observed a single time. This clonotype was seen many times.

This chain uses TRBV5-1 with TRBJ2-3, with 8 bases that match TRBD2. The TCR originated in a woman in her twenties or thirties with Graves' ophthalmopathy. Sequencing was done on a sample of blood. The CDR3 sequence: CASSSIAGSTDTQYF. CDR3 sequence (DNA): TGCGCCAGCAGCTCCATAGCGGGGAGCACAGATACGCAGTATTTT. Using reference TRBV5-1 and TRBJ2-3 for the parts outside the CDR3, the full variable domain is KAGVTQTPRYLIKTRGQQVTLSCSPISGHRSVSWYQQTPGQGLQFLFEYFSETQRNKGNFPGRFSGRQFSNSRSEMNVSTLELGDSALYLCASSSIAGSTDTQYFGPGTRLTVL.